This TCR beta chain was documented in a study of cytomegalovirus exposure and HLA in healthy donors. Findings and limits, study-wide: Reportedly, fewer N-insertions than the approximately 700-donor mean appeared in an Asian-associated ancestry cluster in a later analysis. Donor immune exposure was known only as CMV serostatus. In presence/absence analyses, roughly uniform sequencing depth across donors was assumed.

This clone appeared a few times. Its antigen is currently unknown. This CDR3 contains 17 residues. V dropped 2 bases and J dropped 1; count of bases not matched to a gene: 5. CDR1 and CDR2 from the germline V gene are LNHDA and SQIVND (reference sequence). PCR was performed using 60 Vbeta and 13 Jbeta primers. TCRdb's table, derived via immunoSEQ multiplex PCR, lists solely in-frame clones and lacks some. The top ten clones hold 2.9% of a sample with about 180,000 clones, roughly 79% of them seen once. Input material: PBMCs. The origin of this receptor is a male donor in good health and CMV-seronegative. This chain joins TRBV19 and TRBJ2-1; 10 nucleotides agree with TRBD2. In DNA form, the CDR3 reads TGTGCCAGTAGTATATGGCTAGCGGGAGAGTCCTACAATGAGCAGTTCTTC. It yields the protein CASSIWLAGESYNEQFF.